This TCR beta chain was recovered during a study of blood T cells in healthy people across ages. Whole-study findings and limits: There was a strong correlation between TCR beta diversity and naive T cell percentage. In older individuals, TCR beta diversity per million T cells was lower, falling roughly linearly with age.

This clonotype was recorded only once. No antigen is known for it. Using a J-beta primer mix together with a sample-barcoded 5' primer, a second PCR was run for about 6 to 11 cycles. Every cDNA molecule bore a tag from a template-switch adaptor containing 12 random nucleotides. Each CDR3 protein is one row after TCRdb ran MiXCR on the 5' RACE reads. The sample contains about 900,000 distinct CDR3 sequences, 62% of which appear only once. There are 15 residues in the CDR3. Germline assignment: CDR1 SGHAT and CDR2 FQNNGV. The chain employs TRBV11-2 and TRBJ2-2, with D perhaps given as TRBD1 or TRBD2 (7 bases each). This TCR was recovered from a man aged 25 to 45 in good health. The sample taken for sequencing was blood. The CDR3 DNA reads as TGTGCAGAAAAGGGAGGGGGCGCAAACACCGGGGAGCTGTTTTTT. Translating gives CAEKGGGANTGELFF.